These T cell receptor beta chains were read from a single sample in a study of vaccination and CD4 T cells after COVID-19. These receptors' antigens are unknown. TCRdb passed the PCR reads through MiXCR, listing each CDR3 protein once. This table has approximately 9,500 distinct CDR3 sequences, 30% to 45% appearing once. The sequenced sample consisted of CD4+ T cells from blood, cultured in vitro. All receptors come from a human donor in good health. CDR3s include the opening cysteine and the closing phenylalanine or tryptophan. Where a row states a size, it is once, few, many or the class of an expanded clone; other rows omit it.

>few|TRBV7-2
CASSLVGGNQPQHF
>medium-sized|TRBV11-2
CASNPMGGPETQYF
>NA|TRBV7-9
CASSLATGLAGGNEQFF
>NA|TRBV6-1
CASRFPGSGYTF
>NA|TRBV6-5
CASSYGRGQETQYF
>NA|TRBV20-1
CSARDPARYSNQPQHF
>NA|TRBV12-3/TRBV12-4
CASSLWPQRETQYF
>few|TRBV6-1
CASSDRTGWNQPQHF
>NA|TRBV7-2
CASSLDENYGYTF
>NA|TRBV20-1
CSATDKNTEAFF
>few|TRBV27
CASSFDRVGSQPQHF
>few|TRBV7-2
CASSYSGLTDTQYF
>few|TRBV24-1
CATSDLQGGMYNEQFF
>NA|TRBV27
CASSLQGRNEQFF
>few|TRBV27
CASSPTGGLGNQPQHF
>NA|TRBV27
CASSLRTGSSYNSPLHF
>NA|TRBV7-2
CASERVSDTQYF
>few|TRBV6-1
CASIGDSNQPQHF
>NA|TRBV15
CATSPRTGGNEQYF
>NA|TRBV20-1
CSARGDNEQFF
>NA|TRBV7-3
CASSLTGIGPTDTQYF
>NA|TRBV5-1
CASSLKGDQETQYF
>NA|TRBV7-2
CASSFDRQPRGKLFF
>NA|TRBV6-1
CASSTSGMNTGELFF
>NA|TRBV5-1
CASSLVGRGHEETQYF
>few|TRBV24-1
CATSDEVGELFF
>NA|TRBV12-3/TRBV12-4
CASSYLDNEQFF
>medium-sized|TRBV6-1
CASRGGVENSPLHF
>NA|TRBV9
CASSALTGGGAYEQYF
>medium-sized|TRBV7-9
CASSRTGTFNYGYTF
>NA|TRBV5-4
CASSRGRGGVEEQYF
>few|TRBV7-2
CASSLVLGRATNEQFF
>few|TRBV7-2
CASRAGGVVQYF
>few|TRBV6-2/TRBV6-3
CASSYSTRGRNYGYTF
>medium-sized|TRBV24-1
CATSDPRLNQPQHF